Each of the 29 T cell receptor beta chains below was sequenced from the same sample in a study of blood T cell repertoires in COVID-19. Method: immunoSEQ multiplex PCR; TCRdb's copy keeps in-frame clones and lacks some. The data contain more than 85,000 clones, approximately 84% of them singletons. Specimen: peripheral blood. These receptor sequences come from a man between 70 and 80 years old with acute or convalescent COVID-19.

The chain combines TRBV6-4 with TRBJ2-7; 13 bases match TRBD2. Germline values: CDR1 MRHNA, CDR2 SNTAGT. CDR3 length: 16 residues. The V segment lost 3 bases and the J segment 0 bases; nucleotides outside the gene matches: 2. The DNA of the CDR3 is TGTGCCAGCAGTGAGGGACTAGCGGGACGCTCCTACGAGCAGTACTTC. Protein: CASSEGLAGRSYEQYF.

V and J are TRBV2 and TRBJ1-2; D possibly corresponds to TRBD1 (5 bases). CDR1 is SNHLY, CDR2 FYNNEI, per germline. This CDR3 is 14 amino acids long. With 7 bases removed from V and 4 bases from J, the gap between germline ends came to 16 bases. The CDR3 protein is CASKRGGSSYGYTF. The CDR3, as DNA: TGTGCCAGCAAAAGGGGAGGATCTTCCTATGGCTACACCTTC.

The chain couples TRBV6-1 to TRBJ2-3; TRBD2 might be the D (7 bases). This CDR3 region has 15 residues. CDR1 and CDR2 from the germline V gene are MNHNS and SASEGT. V lost 2 bases, J lost 4 bases, and 13 bases lay in between. CDR3 sequence (DNA): TGTGCCAGCAGTGAATGGGGGGGCCTATCAGATACGCAGTATTTT. Translation gives CASSEWGGLSDTQYF.

The chain links TRBV6-2 or TRBV6-3 to TRBJ1-2; 7 positions agree with TRBD1. Germline CDR1 MNHEY, CDR2 SVGEGT. The CDR3 consists of 12 residues. V shed 6 bases, J shed 13 bases, and the junction held 11 bases outside the gene matches. CDR3 region: CASSRDRAGGTF. The CDR3 DNA is TGTGCCAGCAGCCGCGACAGGGCCGGGGGCACCTTC.

The CDR3 bases are TGTGCCAGCAGCCACACTAGCGGAGGGGGGTGGGGCAATGAGCAGTTCTTC. This sequence encodes CASSHTSGGGWGNEQFF. The chain recombines TRBV6-2 or TRBV6-3 with TRBJ2-1; 8 nucleotides match TRBD2. The CDR3 covers 17 residues. Looked up from germline, CDR1 is MNHEY and CDR2 is SVGEGT. V dropped 6 bases and J dropped 6; count of bases not matched to a gene: 16.

The rearrangement joins TRBV11-2 to TRBJ2-7, with TRBD2 matching 13 bases. The trim removed 5 bases at V and 3 bases at J, leaving 7 bases unmatched. The germline gives CDR1 SGHAT, CDR2 FQNNGV. The CDR3 loop spans 16 amino acids. CDR3 amino acids: CASSLTGTSGDYEQYF. The CDR3 DNA reads as TGTGCCAGCAGCCTAACCGGGACTAGCGGGGACTACGAGCAGTACTTC.

This rearrangement joins TRBV19 to TRBJ1-1; D is unclear. CDR3 size: 14 residues. Germline values: CDR1 LNHDA, CDR2 SQIVND (reference sequence). V shed 0 bases and J shed 2 bases, with 7 bases lying between them. Written as DNA, the CDR3 is TGTGCCAGTAGTATAGAAGGGAGAAACACTGAAGCTTTCTTT. This sequence encodes CASSIEGRNTEAFF.

A single count supports this clone. The V gene is TRBV7-3, the J gene TRBJ2-2; 9 bases line up with TRBD1. This CDR3 spans 19 amino acids. Trimming at V came to 2 bases and at J to 1 base, leaving 11 bases not matched to a gene. Germline V lookup: CDR1 SGHTA, CDR2 FQGTGA. The CDR3 protein is CASSLPQRGQGRNTGELFF. CDR3 nucleotide sequence: TGTGCCAGCAGCTTACCCCAACGAGGACAGGGGAGGAACACCGGGGAGCTGTTTTTT. Full variable domain (rest looked up from reference TRBV7-3 and TRBJ2-2): GAGVSQTPSNKVTEKGKYVELRCDPISGHTALYWYRQSLGQGPEFLIYFQGTGAADDSGLPNDRFFAVRPEGSVSTLKIQRTERGDSAVYLCASSLPQRGQGRNTGELFFGEGSRLTVL.

This clone has more than one count but fewer than ten. This chain connects TRBV30 to TRBJ1-1; 7 nucleotides agree with TRBD1. Germline V gene data show CDR1 as GTSNPN and CDR2 as SVGIG (reference sequence). Trimming took 3 bases from V and 4 from J; bases not matched to a gene: 11. CDR3 length equals 15 residues. The CDR3 nucleotides are TGTGCCTGGAGCCCTAGGGCAGGGGGGAGCACTGAAGCTTTCTTT. Amino acids: CAWSPRAGGSTEAFF.

V and J are TRBV5-1 and TRBJ2-7, with 10 bases that match TRBD2. V was pared by 3 bases and J by 7 bases, with 4 bases of the junction left unmatched. CDR1 and CDR2 from the germline V gene are SGHRS and YFSETQ. CDR3 length equals 13 residues. The CDR3 sequence is CASSSILAGEQYF. The CDR3 coding sequence is TGCGCCAGCAGCTCGATACTAGCGGGGGAGCAGTACTTC.

This chain uses TRBV3-1 (or the pseudogene TRBV3-2) with TRBJ2-2, with no clear D. This CDR3 comprises 14 residues. Germline V gene lookup returns CDR1 LGHDT and CDR2 YNNKEL (reference sequence). Trimming removed 2 bases from V and 1 base from J, with 5 bases in between. The CDR3 protein is CASSQSGNTGELFF. The CDR3 DNA reads as TGTGCCAGCAGCCAATCCGGGAACACCGGGGAGCTGTTTTTT.

This chain connects TRBV5-6 to TRBJ2-2; a weak D match, TRBD1 (6 bases). V was trimmed by 1 base and J by 0 bases, leaving 16 bases between them. The CDR3 consists of 18 residues. Germline CDR1 and CDR2: SGHDT and YYEEEE. Here the CDR3 reads CASSLYLGALTNTGELFF. CDR3 nucleotide sequence: TGTGCCAGCAGCTTGTACTTGGGGGCACTGACGAACACCGGGGAGCTGTTTTTT.

The chain is built from TRBV7-9 and TRBJ1-3, with D uncertain. Germline CDR1 and CDR2: SEHNR and FQNEAQ (reference sequence). The CDR3 loop spans 12 amino acids. Between the trimmed V and J ends, which lost 4 bases and 4 bases, there was a span of 5 bases. DNA for the CDR3: TGTGCCAGCAGCTCACAGGGAAACACCATATATTTT. This codes for CASSSQGNTIYF. The variable domain in full, completed from reference TRBV7-9 and TRBJ1-3, reads DTGVSQNPRHKITKRGQNVTFRCDPISEHNRLYWYRQTLGQGPEFLTYFQNEAQLEKSRLLSDRFSAERPKGSFSTLEIQRTEQGDSAMYLCASSSQGNTIYFGEGSWLTVV.

This clone was counted only a few times. V and J are TRBV3-1 (or the pseudogene TRBV3-2) and TRBJ2-2; 10 positions agree with TRBD2. Germline V CDR1 and CDR2: LGHDT, YNNKEL (reference sequence). CDR3 length: 18 amino acids. With V trimmed by 4 bases and J by 0 bases, 8 bases remained unmatched. The CDR3 nucleotides read TGTGCCAGCAGCCTGAGAACTAGCGGGAATACGAACACCGGGGAGCTGTTTTTT. This gives the protein CASSLRTSGNTNTGELFF.

This chain joins TRBV4-1 and TRBJ1-2, with no clear D. V was cut by 1 base and J by 3 bases, with 12 bases left in between. The CDR3 totals 15 residues. The germline gives CDR1 MGHRA, CDR2 YSYEKL. CDR3 DNA sequence: TGCGCCAGCAGCCAAGGATCTCTCCGGGACTATGGCTACACCTTC. Translating it yields CASSQGSLRDYGYTF.

The chain is built from TRBV29-1 and TRBJ2-1; 9 positions match TRBD2. V lost 3 bases to trimming and J lost 6 bases; unmatched junction nucleotides: 21. Germline V CDR1 and CDR2: SQVTM, ANQGSEA. CDR3 length: 19 amino acids. As DNA, the CDR3 is TGCAGCGTTGACGGTAGCTTTGCGGGGGGGAATTGGGTCCTCAATGAGCAGTTCTTC. Translation: CSVDGSFAGGNWVLNEQFF.

This chain uses TRBV12-3 or TRBV12-4 with TRBJ2-7; the D gene is possibly TRBD2 (5 bases). The CDR3 is 12 amino acids. The ends were cut back, 7 bases at V and 6 bases at J, with 13 bases in the middle. This chain's CDR3 is CASNSPEGEQYF. The CDR3 nucleotides read TGTGCCAGCAATTCTCCCGAGGGCGAGCAGTACTTC.

J is TRBJ2-2 and V is TRBV5-1; possible D gene TRBD2, 7 bases. The CDR3 contains 15 residues. V lost 8 bases to trimming and J lost 2 bases, with 16 bases between them. Germline-derived CDR1 and CDR2 are SGHRS and YFSETQ. CDR3 bases: TGCGCCAGTTGTACAGGGACTATAAACACCGGGGAGCTGTTTTTT. Protein sequence: CASCTGTINTGELFF. The variable domain in full, completed from reference TRBV5-1 and TRBJ2-2, reads KAGVTQTPRYLIKTRGQQVTLSCSPISGHRSVSWYQQTPGQGLQFLFEYFSETQRNKGNFPGRFSGRQFSNSRSEMNVSTLELGDSALYLCASCTGTINTGELFFGEGSRLTVL.

V gene TRBV18 combines with J gene TRBJ2-5, with D perhaps TRBD2 (5 bases). The ends were cut back, 2 bases at V and 4 bases at J, with 11 bases in the middle. This CDR3 is built from 14 residues. Germline V CDR1 and CDR2: KGHSH, LQKENI. The CDR3 DNA reads as TGTGCCAGCTCACCAGAGATGAGCGGAGAGACCCAGTACTTC. It codes for CASSPEMSGETQYF.

The chain recombines TRBV5-1 with TRBJ1-1; a weak D match, TRBD1 (5 bases). CDR1 is SGHRS, CDR2 YFSETQ, per germline. This CDR3 is built from 18 residues. V gave up 4 bases and J gave up 5 bases, with 27 bases separating them. The CDR3 spells CASSPMGGGPGGRTEAFF. CDR3 nucleotides: TGCGCCAGCAGCCCGATGGGAGGAGGGCCGGGGGGACGGACTGAAGCTTTCTTT.

The chain carries TRBV30 and TRBJ2-7, with no clear D. CDR3 length equals 14 residues. Trimming took off 1 base at V and 1 base at J, with 11 bases between the two ends. Germline CDR1 is GTSNPN and CDR2 is SVGIG (reference sequence). The CDR3 nucleotides are TGTGCCTGGAGTGCCGGTAGAATGTCCTACGAGCAGTACTTC. Its protein product is CAWSAGRMSYEQYF.

CDR3 amino acids: CASSPASRMTGDSYEQYF. For the CDR3, the DNA is TGTGCCAGCAGCCCGGCGAGTCGGATGACAGGGGACTCCTACGAGCAGTACTTC. The chain links TRBV5-4 to TRBJ2-7; the match to TRBD1 covers 8 bases. Germline loops: CDR1 SGHNT, CDR2 YYREEE (reference sequence). The CDR3 loop spans 18 amino acids. V trimming: 4 bases; J trimming: 0 bases; junction bases outside the gene matches: 15.

This clone was seen more than once but under ten times. The CDR3 is CASSLSLEGVEKLFF. For the CDR3, the DNA is TGTGCCAGCAGTTTAAGCCTCGAGGGGGTTGAAAAACTGTTTTTT. The chain employs TRBV28 and TRBJ1-4; possibly TRBD1 for D (6 bases). The CDR3 extends over 15 amino acids. Germline V gene lookup returns CDR1 MDHEN and CDR2 SYDVKM. V lost 2 bases and J lost 7, with 14 bases in between.

This chain links TRBV2 with TRBJ2-7; 7 bases are a match to TRBD1. V shed 4 bases and J 2 bases; nucleotides not matched to a gene: 8. The germline gives CDR1 SNHLY, CDR2 FYNNEI. The CDR3 runs 15 residues. The CDR3, as DNA: TGTGCCAGCAGTGCGGAACAGGGGAGCGCCTACGAGCAGTACTTC. Encoded protein: CASSAEQGSAYEQYF.

This chain joins TRBV10-1 and TRBJ2-3; D is ambiguous. The V gene's germline CDR1 is WNHNN and CDR2 SYGVQD (reference sequence). This CDR3 has 14 amino acids. Trimming left V 3 bases short and J 0 bases short, with 7 bases between. This CDR3 is CASSDAESTDTQYF. CDR3 nucleotide sequence: TGCGCCAGCAGTGATGCGGAGAGCACAGATACGCAGTATTTT.

This chain connects TRBV19 to TRBJ1-6, with D maybe TRBD1 (6 bases). CDR3 length: 16 residues. Germline loops: CDR1 LNHDA, CDR2 SQIVND (reference sequence). V was pared by 4 bases and J by 2 bases, with 12 bases between. The CDR3 nucleotides read TGTGCCAGTAGTAGCCAACAGGGAACCTATAATTCACCCCTCCACTTT. It translates to CASSSQQGTYNSPLHF.

This chain uses TRBV15 with TRBJ2-3; D possibly corresponds to TRBD1 (6 bases). V was pared by 4 bases and J by 9 bases, with 20 bases between. The CDR3 is 15 residues long. Germline V lookup: CDR1 LNHNV, CDR2 YYDKDF (reference sequence). The chain's CDR3 is CATSTRTVSGRTQYF. CDR3 nucleotides: TGTGCCACCAGCACCAGGACAGTCTCCGGTCGGACGCAGTATTTT.

The rearrangement uses TRBV18 and TRBJ2-2, with D maybe TRBD2 (5 bases). Trimming left V 0 bases short and J 5 bases short, with 16 bases between. Germline CDR1 and CDR2: KGHSH and LQKENI. The CDR3 totals 17 residues. CDR3 region: CASSPPETWRVTGELFF. The CDR3 nucleotides are TGTGCCAGCTCACCACCGGAAACTTGGCGGGTTACCGGGGAGCTGTTTTTT.

This rearrangement joins TRBV14 to TRBJ2-3; 12 nucleotides match TRBD2. From germline, CDR1 is SGHDN and CDR2 FVKESK. The CDR3 is 19 residues long. With V trimmed by 3 bases and J by 3 bases, 13 bases remained unmatched. CDR3 in amino acids: CASSHWTSGNHLVTDTQYF. As DNA, the CDR3 is TGTGCCAGCAGCCATTGGACTAGCGGGAATCATCTGGTAACAGATACGCAGTATTTT.